This TCR beta chain is from a study of T cells in Graves' hyperthyroidism and ophthalmopathy. General study findings and limits: The model's output predicted ophthalmopathy at a median of about 6.5 months prior to onset.

This clonotype was seen ten or more times. What it binds is not known. V was cut by 1 base and J by 8 bases, with 11 bases left in between. This CDR3 is 13 amino acids long. The germline V gene encodes CDR1 SGHTA and CDR2 FQGNSA. Using RNA transcripts as the source, TCR beta CDR3 regions were amplified. HTBI primers drove first-round RT-PCR of the TCR CDR3. One entry per CDR3 protein, called by TCRdb with MiXCR from the multiplex PCR reads. The repertoire holds some 570,000 distinct CDR3 sequences, approximately 15% seen once, with more than 6% in the top ten. This chain joins TRBV7-2 and TRBJ1-2; the D is unclear. Input material: blood. The source is a woman aged 18-35 years with Graves' ophthalmopathy. The CDR3 loop is CASSLVGITGYTF. The CDR3 bases are TGTGCCAGCAGCTTAGTTGGAATTACGGGCTACACCTTC.